The 5 T cell receptor beta chains below were found in one sample sequenced in a study of a mutant IDH1 vaccine in newly diagnosed glioma. Their antigens remain unidentified. Sequenced by immunoSEQ multiplex PCR; TCRdb stores in-frame clones only, minus some. The sample has over 40,000 clones; more than 80% are singletons. The time point is: week 35, safety follow-up. Vaccination comprised doses that each held 300 ug of mutant IDH1 20-mer peptide, plus topical imiquimod. Specimen: PBMCs, collected from a glioma patient whose treatment included an IDH1 peptide vaccine. The receptors come from a man aged 40-50 years with glioma.

The chain employs TRBV19 and TRBJ1-1; D may be TRBD1 (6 bases). The CDR3 totals 14 residues. The germline V gene encodes CDR1 LNHDA and CDR2 SQIVND (reference sequence). V lost 6 bases to trimming and J lost 1 base, with 12 bases between them. DNA for the CDR3: TGTGCCAGTAGCCTACAGGGAGGGAACACTGAAGCTTTCTTT. Translating gives CASSLQGGNTEAFF.

The rearrangement joins TRBV2 to TRBJ1-5; 8 positions agree with TRBD1. Trimming took 4 bases from V and 1 from J; bases not matched to a gene: 3. This CDR3 has 15 amino acids. CDR1 and CDR2 from the germline V gene are SNHLY and FYNNEI. CDR3 bases: TGTGCCAGCAGTGCCAACAGGGGGAGCAATCAGCCCCAGCATTTT. It codes for CASSANRGSNQPQHF.

The genes are TRBV6-1 and TRBJ2-6; 7 positions agree with TRBD1. The junction had 12 bases not matched to a gene; V was cut back by 4 bases and J by 3 bases. The CDR3 has 18 residues. Germline V gene sequence: CDR1 MNHNS, CDR2 SASEGT. This CDR3 reads CASSARTGVSDGANVLTF. The CDR3 nucleotides read TGTGCCAGCAGTGCCAGGACAGGCGTGAGCGATGGGGCCAACGTCCTGACTTTC.

DNA of the CDR3: TGTGCCAGCTCACCACCGTCAGGGGCAGGCACTGAAGCTTTCTTT. Its translation is CASSPPSGAGTEAFF. V and J are TRBV18 and TRBJ1-1, with D possibly TRBD1 on 6 matching bases. V dropped 0 bases and J dropped 4 bases, with 12 bases sitting between them. The CDR3 is 15 amino acids. In germline, CDR1 is KGHSH, CDR2 LQKENI.

CDR3 sequence: CASSQDERSSMLAFF. The CDR3 DNA sequence: TGCGCCAGCAGCCAAGATGAGCGTTCCAGCATGTTAGCTTTCTTT. The rearrangement links TRBV4-1 to TRBJ1-1; D is ambiguous. The V and J ends lost 0 bases and 10 bases respectively, with 18 bases between them. This CDR3 spans 15 amino acids. CDR1 is MGHRA and CDR2 is YSYEKL in the germline V gene.